Below are 21 T cell receptor beta chains sequenced from a single sample in a study of shared clonotypes between healthy human individuals. TCRdb keeps only in-frame clones here, not all; method: immunoSEQ multiplex PCR. Among approximately 2.1 million clones listed, over 85% were seen once. The source material was naive CD4+ T cells from PBMCs. Documented subset: CD45RA+ positively selected. These TCRs come from a young man in good health. Some clones in this sample may be carry-over from other donors' samples.

J is TRBJ2-1 and V is TRBV9, with 8 bases aligning to TRBD2. Germline V CDR1 and CDR2: SGDLS, YYNGEE. The CDR3 loop spans 19 amino acids. V was pared by 1 base and J by 4 bases, with 16 bases of the junction left unmatched. The CDR3 spells CASSVYYGAGGPGYNEQFF. DNA of the CDR3: TGTGCCAGCAGCGTATACTATGGCGCGGGAGGACCGGGGTACAATGAGCAGTTCTTC.

This chain links TRBV7-2 with TRBJ1-6, with 8 bases that match TRBD1. CDR1 is SGHTA and CDR2 is FQGNSA in the germline V gene. V was pared by 6 bases and J by 8 bases, with 12 bases of the junction left unmatched. The CDR3 runs to 16 residues. The CDR3 is CASRRQGASYYSPLHF. CDR3 sequence (DNA): TGTGCCAGCAGACGTCAGGGGGCGTCCTACTATTCACCCCTCCACTTT.

As regards this clone: This CDR3 is also generated by other DNA sequences in the sample. The chain is built from TRBV5-1 and TRBJ1-2; D is unresolved. Germline V gene lookup returns CDR1 SGHRS and CDR2 YFSETQ. The V end was cut by 0 bases, the J end by 0 bases, with 3 bases between. CDR3 length equals 13 residues. The CDR3 region has the DNA TGCGCCAGCAGCTTGGGCGCTAACTATGGCTACACCTTC. This codes for CASSLGANYGYTF. Variable domain in full (rest from reference TRBV5-1 and TRBJ1-2): KAGVTQTPRYLIKTRGQQVTLSCSPISGHRSVSWYQQTPGQGLQFLFEYFSETQRNKGNFPGRFSGRQFSNSRSEMNVSTLELGDSALYLCASSLGANYGYTFGSGTRLTVV.

The chain links TRBV10-2 to TRBJ2-6, with D unclear. From germline, CDR1 is WSHSY and CDR2 SAAADI. The CDR3 spans 15 residues. The V and J ends lost 7 bases and 3 bases respectively, with 13 bases between them. The CDR3 spells CASKLQAGGANVLTF. The CDR3 nucleotides read TGCGCCAGCAAGCTTCAGGCTGGTGGGGCCAACGTCCTGACTTTC.

As concerns this clone: One end of the junction does not line up with germline, which may come from a read error. The chain employs TRBV28 and TRBJ2-7; 12 bases are a match to TRBD2. The CDR3 spans 16 residues. From germline, CDR1 is MDHEN and CDR2 SYDVKM. The CDR3 spells CASSLSGLAGPYQQYF. The CDR3 DNA reads TGTGCCAGCAGTTTATCCGGACTAGCGGGACCCTACCAGCAGTACTTC.

The chain links TRBV19 to TRBJ2-5; TRBD2 agrees at 7 bases. The CDR3 is 15 residues long. The germline V gene has CDR1 LNHDA and CDR2 SQIVND (reference sequence). J gave up 4 bases and V 2 bases, and 7 bases lay outside the gene matches. CDR3 amino acids: CASSISAGIAETQYF. The DNA for the CDR3 is TGTGCCAGTAGTATATCAGCGGGAATTGCAGAGACCCAGTACTTC. The full variable domain, with the rest looked up from reference TRBV19 and TRBJ2-5, is DGGITQSPKYLFRKEGQNVTLSCEQNLNHDAMYWYRQDPGQGLRLIYYSQIVNDFQKGDIAEGYSVSREKKESFPLTVTSAQKNPTAFYLCASSISAGIAETQYFGPGTRLLVL.

The rearrangement uses TRBV28 and TRBJ1-5; D might be TRBD1 (5 bases). Germline CDR1 is MDHEN and CDR2 is SYDVKM. This CDR3 spans 16 amino acids. V was trimmed by 3 bases and J by 1 base, leaving 13 bases between them. The CDR3 reads CASSFPRARSNQPQHF. The CDR3 DNA reads as TGTGCCAGCAGTTTTCCCAGGGCTCGGAGCAATCAGCCCCAGCATTTT.

The rearrangement uses TRBV19 and TRBJ2-2; 12 bases align to TRBD2. Per germline, CDR1 LNHDA and CDR2 SQIVND (reference sequence). V shed 6 bases, J shed 2 bases, and the junction held 7 bases outside the gene matches. The CDR3 sequence is 17 residues long. The CDR3, as DNA: TGTGCCAGTAGGGGCCCTAGCGGGAGGGCTAACACCGGGGAGCTGTTTTTT. Translated: CASRGPSGRANTGELFF.

This sequence joins TRBV29-1 and TRBJ1-2; weak D call: TRBD1 (6 bases). Looked up from germline, CDR1 is SQVTM and CDR2 is ANQGSEA. V was clipped by 4 bases and J by 4 bases, with 13 bases between them. The CDR3 runs to 13 residues. CDR3 nucleotides: TGCAGCGTTGGAGCGGGGGCAGGCTATGGCTACACCTTC. This codes for CSVGAGAGYGYTF.

The chain employs TRBV7-9 and TRBJ2-7, with a possible D match to TRBD1 (7 bases). The CDR3 runs to 16 residues. Trimming shortened V by 5 bases and J by 4 bases, and 21 bases separated the two germline ends. Per the germline V gene, CDR1 is SEHNR and CDR2 is FQNEAQ (reference sequence). DNA for the CDR3: TGTGCCAGCAGCCACGACACGCAGGGGGACTTTTACGAGCAGTACTTC. Its translation: CASSHDTQGDFYEQYF.

The V call is TRBV5-1, the J call TRBJ1-1; D is possibly TRBD1 (5 bases). This CDR3 spans 14 amino acids. In germline, CDR1 is SGHRS, CDR2 YFSETQ. Trimming removed 3 bases from V and 1 base from J, with 10 bases in between. The CDR3 here is CASSSDTANTEAFF. The CDR3 nucleotides read TGCGCCAGCAGCTCGGACACAGCGAACACTGAAGCTTTCTTT.

The DNA for the CDR3 is TGTGCCAGCAGCTTCGAGGCTGAAGCTTTCTTT. Translation gives CASSFEAEAFF. The chain has TRBV7-2 and TRBJ1-1; D is unresolved. There are 11 residues in the CDR3. The V gene lost 3 bases and the J gene lost 6 bases, with 5 bases spanning the gap. CDR1 and CDR2 (germline): SGHTA, FQGNSA.

This clone was detected only once. This chain connects TRBV10-3 to TRBJ2-1; 10 bases line up with TRBD1. CDR3 length: 17 amino acids. J gave up 10 bases and V 5 bases, and 17 bases lay outside the gene matches. From germline, CDR1 is ENHRY and CDR2 SYGVKD. The CDR3 region has the DNA TGTGCCATCAGTAAGGACCCTCCGGGACAGGGGACAAGGGAGCAGTTCTTC. Translating it yields CAISKDPPGQGTREQFF.

The chain employs TRBV28 and TRBJ2-3; 9 bases map to TRBD2. This CDR3 is 17 amino acids long. In germline, CDR1 is MDHEN, CDR2 SYDVKM. The ends lost 1 base at V and 5 bases at J; junction bases unmatched: 10. The DNA for the CDR3 is TGTGCCAGCAGTTTATTAGGTGGGCGGGAGGGCCGAGATACGCAGTATTTT. Amino acids: CASSLLGGREGRDTQYF.

DNA for the CDR3: TGTGCCAGCAGGGCCGCCAGGGACACCGGGGAGCTGTTTTTT. Amino acids: CASRAARDTGELFF. This chain links TRBV6-1 with TRBJ2-2, with D tentatively TRBD1 (5 bases). CDR1 and CDR2 (germline): MNHNS, SASEGT. V was clipped by 6 bases and J by 3 bases, with 11 bases between them. The CDR3 extends over 14 amino acids.

This rearrangement joins TRBV10-3 to TRBJ2-5; 7 bases agree with TRBD2. Losses at the gene ends were 5 bases for V and 4 bases for J; bases not matched to a gene: 4. Germline V CDR1 and CDR2: ENHRY, SYGVKD. This CDR3 comprises 13 residues. CDR3 DNA sequence: TGTGCCATCAGTCCGCCGGGGGGAGAGACCCAGTACTTC. Translated: CAISPPGGETQYF.

This clone was found a few times. The chain uses TRBV20-1 and TRBJ1-1, with TRBD1 matching 7 bases. The CDR3 is made up of 11 amino acids. After removal of 3 bases from V and 8 bases from J, the junction contained 3 bases not matched to a gene. CDR1 and CDR2 (germline): DFQATT, SNEGSKA (reference sequence). The CDR3 spells CSASGRGEAFF. The CDR3 DNA sequence: TGCAGTGCTAGTGGCAGGGGGGAAGCTTTCTTT.

The rearrangement uses TRBV7-2 and TRBJ2-6; TRBD1 might be the D (6 bases). The CDR3 sequence is 16 residues long. Looked up from germline, CDR1 is SGHTA and CDR2 is FQGNSA. V lost 5 bases and J lost 3, with 14 bases in between. In DNA, the CDR3 is TGTGCCAGCAGCCCACAGGGTTTTTTTGGGGCCAACGTCCTGACTTTC. Protein: CASSPQGFFGANVLTF.

A single count supports this clone. The sample holds other DNA sequences that translate to the same CDR3. The genes are TRBV5-1 and TRBJ2-5; D unresolved. Germline assignment: CDR1 SGHRS and CDR2 YFSETQ. This CDR3 contains 13 residues. Trimming stripped 1 base from V and 2 bases from J, with 6 bases between. In DNA, the CDR3 is TGCGCCAGCAGCTTGATAGGGCAAGAGACCCAGTACTTC. As protein: CASSLIGQETQYF.

This chain links TRBV5-6 with TRBJ2-2; D may be TRBD2 (6 bases). CDR1 and CDR2 from the germline V gene are SGHDT and YYEEEE. The CDR3 runs 15 residues. Trimming cost V 10 bases and J 7 bases, with 23 bases left between them. This CDR3 reads CAVSSRRREGGELFF. The DNA of the CDR3 is TGTGCCGTCTCTTCGCGTAGGCGGGAAGGCGGGGAGCTGTTTTTT.

CDR3 coding DNA: TGTGCCAGCAGCCCTAAAATAAGCGGGTTAGACACCGGGGAGCTGTTTTTT. This encodes CASSPKISGLDTGELFF. The chain combines TRBV7-2 with TRBJ2-2; D is possibly TRBD2 (6 bases). V was trimmed by 5 bases and J by 3 bases, leaving 19 bases between them. Germline values: CDR1 SGHTA, CDR2 FQGNSA. CDR3 length equals 17 residues.